These 32 T cell receptor beta chains came from one sample sequenced in a study of response to subunit inactivated influenza vaccine. TCRdb recomputed calls from the RT-PCR reads with MiXCR, one row per CDR3 protein. The sample carries more than 500,000 distinct CDR3 sequences, around 11% recorded once. This sample was shared with a second study, whose subject was T cells expressing NK-cell markers. From that study: It was by 5'RACE template switching with UMIs that TCR beta cDNA was made.

The specimen comprised PBMCs from blood, sampled on the day of vaccination. The receptors here all came from a man in his fifties or sixties who received an inactivated influenza vaccine.

V usage is TRBV5-6 and J usage is TRBJ2-5; the D is unclear. V dropped 1 base and J dropped 3 bases, with 7 bases sitting between them. The CDR3 totals 13 residues. Germline values: CDR1 SGHDT, CDR2 YYEEEE. This CDR3 is CASSLRVEETQYF. DNA of the CDR3: TGTGCCAGCAGCTTGAGGGTAGAAGAGACCCAGTACTTC.

This clonotype was counted between two and nine times. The chain links TRBV29-1 to TRBJ1-1; D unclear. This CDR3 comprises 12 residues. CDR1 SQVTM and CDR2 ANQGSEA come from the germline V gene. Between the trimmed V and J ends, which lost 4 bases and 0 bases, there was a span of 6 bases. In DNA form, the CDR3 reads TGCAGCGTTGTAGTAATGAACACTGAAGCTTTCTTT. It codes for CSVVVMNTEAFF. Supplemented by reference TRBV29-1 and TRBJ1-1, the full variable domain reads SAVISQKPSRDICQRGTSLTIQCQVDSQVTMMFWYRQQPGQSLTLIATANQGSEATYESGFVIDKFPISRPNLTFSTLTVSNMSPEDSSIYLCSVVVMNTEAFFGQGTRLTVV.

This chain joins TRBV24-1 and TRBJ2-6; no reliable D call. Germline assignment: CDR1 KGHDR and CDR2 SFDVKD. Trimming removed 2 bases from V and 0 bases from J, with 7 bases in between. The CDR3 has 16 residues. CDR3 loop: CATSDYRSSGANVLTF. The DNA for the CDR3 is TGTGCCACCAGTGATTATAGGAGCTCTGGGGCCAACGTCCTGACTTTC.

There are a few counts of this clonotype. The genes are TRBV28 and TRBJ2-5; unclear D gene. V lost 3 bases and J 0 bases, leaving 11 bases between the germline ends. Germline V gene lookup returns CDR1 MDHEN and CDR2 SYDVKM. This CDR3 is 15 amino acids long. This CDR3 reads CASSLSPNYQETQYF. The CDR3 DNA follows: TGTGCCAGCAGTTTGAGTCCCAACTACCAAGAGACCCAGTACTTC.

The chain employs TRBV29-1 and TRBJ2-7, with 8 bases that match TRBD1. CDR3 length equals 13 residues. The V and J ends lost 5 bases and 7 bases, in that order; junction bases with no gene match: 10. Germline loops: CDR1 SQVTM, CDR2 ANQGSEA. The CDR3 loop is CSVSPSTGGEQYF. The DNA of the CDR3 is TGCAGCGTTTCCCCCTCCACAGGGGGGGAGCAGTACTTC.

V and J are TRBV5-6 and TRBJ2-1; 15 nucleotides match TRBD2. Germline V gene lookup returns CDR1 SGHDT and CDR2 YYEEEE. The trim removed 3 bases at V and 0 bases at J, leaving 7 bases unmatched. The CDR3 length is 19 residues. CDR3 nucleotides: TGTGCCAGCAGCTGGGGAGGACTAGCGGGAGGGCGCTCCTACAATGAGCAGTTCTTC. Its protein product is CASSWGGLAGGRSYNEQFF.

This clonotype was seen a handful of times. V usage is TRBV7-2 and J usage is TRBJ2-7; 10 nucleotides match TRBD1. The CDR3 length is 15 residues. Per germline, CDR1 SGHTA and CDR2 FQGNSA. The junction had 7 bases not matched to a gene; V was cut back by 1 base and J by 7 bases. The CDR3 DNA sequence: TGTGCCAGCAGCTTAGAAGGGACAGGGGTAAGGGAGCAGTACTTC. It encodes CASSLEGTGVREQYF.

The V gene is TRBV9, the J gene TRBJ2-3; 14 bases map to TRBD2. CDR1 and CDR2 (germline): SGDLS, YYNGEE. The CDR3 length is 16 residues. V lost 5 bases, J lost 5 bases, and 7 bases stayed unmatched. CDR3 sequence: CASSHGTSGGLDTQYF. The CDR3 DNA is TGTGCCAGCAGTCACGGGACTAGCGGGGGATTAGATACGCAGTATTTT.

The chain has TRBV6-2 or TRBV6-3 and TRBJ1-1; TRBD1 aligns across 8 bases. The CDR3 totals 15 residues. Germline assignment: CDR1 MNHEY and CDR2 SVGEGT. J gave up 4 bases and V 5 bases, and 9 bases lay outside the gene matches. The DNA of the CDR3 is TGTGCCAGCAGTCATCAGGGGGCGGGGATCACTGAAGCTTTCTTT. Amino acids: CASSHQGAGITEAFF.

This clonotype was seen a few times. This chain links TRBV4-3 with TRBJ1-6; a weak D match, TRBD1 (5 bases). The CDR3 covers 16 residues. Germline V gene lookup returns CDR1 LGHNA and CDR2 YSLEER. Deletions cut 0 bases from V and 9 bases from J, with 15 bases between. The CDR3 is CASSQDMRGTGSPLHF. The CDR3 region has the DNA TGCGCCAGCAGCCAAGATATGAGGGGTACGGGTTCACCCCTCCACTTT.

This clonotype turned up a few times. J is TRBJ2-3 and V is TRBV29-1; D gene unclear. The V end was cut by 4 bases, the J end by 3 bases, with 8 bases between. CDR3 length: 12 residues. The germline V gene encodes CDR1 SQVTM and CDR2 ANQGSEA. This chain's CDR3 is CSVGGNTDTQYF. CDR3 DNA sequence: TGCAGCGTTGGGGGTAATACAGATACGCAGTATTTT.

V gene TRBV2 combines with J gene TRBJ1-2, with D possibly matching TRBD1 (5 bases). The CDR3 is made up of 14 amino acids. Trimming pared 7 bases from V and 4 bases from J, leaving 16 bases between. The V gene's germline CDR1 is SNHLY and CDR2 FYNNEI. CDR3 nucleotides: TGTGCCAGCACCGAGGGGAGGCAGTCCTATGGCTACACCTTC. This translates into CASTEGRQSYGYTF.

The rearrangement links TRBV2 to TRBJ2-1; D remains unclear. V lost 2 bases and J lost 7, with 9 bases in between. The CDR3 sequence is 13 residues long. Germline V CDR1 and CDR2: SNHLY, FYNNEI. CDR3 nucleotides: TGTGCCAGCAGTGAACTCGCCCAAAATGAGCAGTTCTTC. As protein: CASSELAQNEQFF.

This clonotype was counted only a few times. The chain joins TRBV4-2 to TRBJ1-6, with a tentative D call TRBD1 (6 bases). The ends were cut back, 0 bases at V and 0 bases at J, with 9 bases in the middle. The germline gives CDR1 LGHNA, CDR2 YNFKEQ. The length of the CDR3 is 17 residues. This chain's CDR3 is CASSQEIGGSYNSPLHF. In DNA, the CDR3 is TGTGCCAGCAGCCAAGAAATAGGGGGCTCCTATAATTCACCCCTCCACTTT.

This clonotype was picked up a small number of times. The chain joins TRBV10-3 to TRBJ2-5; 7 bases line up with TRBD1. The CDR3 length is 14 residues. The germline V gene encodes CDR1 ENHRY and CDR2 SYGVKD. With 6 bases clipped from V and 2 bases from J, the junction kept 6 bases outside the gene matches. DNA of the CDR3: TGTGCCATCAGGGGAGACAGGGATCAAGAGACCCAGTACTTC. This codes for CAIRGDRDQETQYF.

This clonotype was seen ten or more times. The chain is built from TRBV5-1 and TRBJ2-3; 10 nucleotides agree with TRBD2. The V segment lost 5 bases and the J segment 7 bases; nucleotides outside the gene matches: 16. The germline gives CDR1 SGHRS, CDR2 YFSETQ. The CDR3 is 17 amino acids. In DNA form, the CDR3 reads TGCGCCAGCAGTCTCAATTGGGCTAGCGGGAGTACGTATACGCAGTATTTT. Protein: CASSLNWASGSTYTQYF.

The chain couples TRBV7-2 to TRBJ2-5; the D is unclear. The ends were cut back, 0 bases at V and 1 base at J, with 6 bases in the middle. The germline V gene encodes CDR1 SGHTA and CDR2 FQGNSA. The CDR3 is 14 amino acids. The CDR3, as DNA: TGTGCCAGCAGCTTAGCGGCGACCCAAGAGACCCAGTACTTC. Translation gives CASSLAATQETQYF.

The chain employs TRBV7-2 and TRBJ2-1, with no clear D. The CDR3 is made up of 15 amino acids. Per the germline V gene, CDR1 is SGHTA and CDR2 is FQGNSA. Trimming stripped 3 bases from V and 9 bases from J, with 18 bases between. CDR3 DNA sequence: TGTGCCAGCAGCTTCACGTCGACGCCCGAAGGTGAGCAGTTCTTC. Translation gives CASSFTSTPEGEQFF. The full variable domain, its missing parts supplied by reference TRBV7-2 and TRBJ2-1, is GAGVSQSPSNKVTEKGKDVELRCDPISGHTALYWYRQSLGQGLEFLIYFQGNSAPDKSGLPSDRFSAERTGGSVSTLTIQRTQQEDSAVYLCASSFTSTPEGEQFFGPGTRLTVL.

The CDR3 spells CASSLRRTETQYF. Written as DNA, the CDR3 is TGTGCCAGCAGCTTACGGAGGACAGAGACCCAGTACTTC. The genes are TRBV5-8 and TRBJ2-5; TRBD2 is a possible D gene (5 bases). Germline lookup yields CDR1 SGHTS and CDR2 YDEGEE. Trimming took off 2 bases at V and 4 bases at J, with 9 bases between the two ends. This CDR3 is built from 13 residues.

This clonotype was recorded a few times. The V call is TRBV7-9, the J call TRBJ1-2, with D perhaps matching TRBD1 (5 bases). The CDR3 runs to 15 residues. Trimming stripped 5 bases from V and 5 bases from J, with 18 bases between. Looked up from germline, CDR1 is SEHNR and CDR2 is FQNEAQ (reference sequence). This CDR3 is CASSLVGGTDYGYTF. The CDR3 DNA reads as TGTGCCAGCAGCCTAGTTGGGGGGACGGATTATGGCTACACCTTC.

This clonotype was seen ten or more times. This chain links TRBV20-1 with TRBJ2-7; D ambiguous. CDR1 DFQATT and CDR2 SNEGSKA come from the germline V gene (reference sequence). V was pared by 0 bases and J by 3 bases, with 12 bases between. This CDR3 has 14 amino acids. CDR3 region: CSARDPAGLYEQYF. The CDR3 DNA reads as TGCAGTGCTAGAGATCCGGCAGGCCTCTACGAGCAGTACTTC.

Regarding this clonotype: This could be a read error, since a much larger clone is one nucleotide away. The chain employs TRBV5-1 and TRBJ2-1, with TRBD1 matching over 7 bases. The CDR3 is made up of 13 amino acids. Germline CDR1 SGHRS, CDR2 YFSETQ. Trimming cost V 6 bases and J 10 bases; bases outside gene matches: 10. The CDR3 sequence: CASIPTGMEEQFF. CDR3 DNA sequence: TGCGCCAGCATCCCGACAGGGATGGAGGAGCAGTTCTTC.

V is TRBV7-9 and J is TRBJ2-1, with 9 bases matching TRBD1. Trimming cost V 5 bases and J 0 bases; bases outside gene matches: 5. CDR3 length: 16 residues. CDR1 SEHNR and CDR2 FQNEAQ come from the germline V gene (reference sequence). The CDR3 DNA reads as TGTGCCAGCAGCGCAGGGACAGGGAGCTCCTACAATGAGCAGTTCTTC. Protein: CASSAGTGSSYNEQFF. The full variable domain, rest sourced from reference TRBV7-9 and TRBJ2-1, is DTGVSQNPRHKITKRGQNVTFRCDPISEHNRLYWYRQTLGQGPEFLTYFQNEAQLEKSRLLSDRFSAERPKGSFSTLEIQRTEQGDSAMYLCASSAGTGSSYNEQFFGPGTRLTVL.

Only a few counts were recorded for this clonotype. The V gene is TRBV25-1, the J gene TRBJ1-1; the D gene is possibly TRBD1 (5 bases). The CDR3 loop spans 14 amino acids. V dropped 6 bases and J dropped 5 bases, with 16 bases sitting between them. CDR1 and CDR2 (germline): MGHDK, SYGVNS. The CDR3 spells CASRQTGRETEAFF. CDR3 nucleotides: TGTGCCAGCAGGCAAACGGGGCGAGAGACTGAAGCTTTCTTT.

The V and J genes are TRBV4-3 and TRBJ2-1, with a possible D match to TRBD2 (7 bases). Germline CDR1 is LGHNA and CDR2 is YSLEER. CDR3 length: 17 amino acids. V was pared by 4 bases and J by 4 bases, with 20 bases between. The CDR3 coding sequence is TGCGCCAGCAGCCCAGACCCCCCGGGGGGCGTTTACAATGAGCAGTTCTTC. Its translation: CASSPDPPGGVYNEQFF.

The CDR3 sequence: CASSLGITGGEETQYF. The CDR3 DNA reads TGTGCCAGCAGCTTAGGGATAACAGGGGGCGAAGAGACCCAGTACTTC. This chain joins TRBV7-3 and TRBJ2-5, with 9 positions matching TRBD1. The CDR3 extends over 16 amino acids. Germline V lookup: CDR1 SGHTA, CDR2 FQGTGA. V was clipped by 2 bases and J by 3 bases; unmatched bases: 7.

Note on this clonotype: As the CDR3 is not closed by the conserved phenylalanine or tryptophan, this likely results from a read error. The chain uses TRBV9 and TRBJ2-7; D remains unclear. V dropped 0 bases and J dropped 6 bases, with 10 bases sitting between them. Germline assignment: CDR1 SGDLS and CDR2 YYNGEE. There are 13 residues in the CDR3. CDR3 nucleotide sequence: TGTGCCAGCAGCGTAGGGGCCGGGCCCGAGCAGTACCTC. Protein sequence: CASSVGAGPEQYL.

This clonotype was recorded a few times. The gene calls are TRBV30 and TRBJ2-2; D gene unclear. This CDR3 contains 13 residues. Trimming left V 1 base short and J 7 bases short, with 10 bases between. Germline CDR1 reads GTSNPN; CDR2 reads SVGIG (reference sequence). The CDR3 bases are TGTGCCTGGAGTGCCCTACGGATCGGGGAGCTGTTTTTT. Its translation: CAWSALRIGELFF.

The V call is TRBV20-1, the J call TRBJ2-3; 10 bases match TRBD2. Germline values: CDR1 DFQATT, CDR2 SNEGSKA (reference sequence). The V gene end was trimmed by 6 bases and the J gene end by 5 bases; junction bases not matched to a gene: 11. CDR3 length: 15 amino acids. The CDR3 is CSAAPAGGRRDTQYF. CDR3 coding DNA: TGCAGTGCCGCCCCAGCGGGGGGGCGTAGAGATACGCAGTATTTT.

This clonotype has only a few counts. The J gene is TRBJ1-2, the V gene TRBV25-1; 7 bases line up with TRBD1. The CDR3 is made up of 15 amino acids. CDR1 MGHDK and CDR2 SYGVNS come from the germline V gene. V shed 2 bases, J shed 2 bases, and the junction held 5 bases outside the gene matches. The CDR3 nucleotides are TGTGCCAGCAGTGAAACGACAGGGTCGAACTATGGCTACACCTTC. Its translation is CASSETTGSNYGYTF.

This clonotype was recorded at least ten times. The chain has TRBV20-1 and TRBJ2-3; possibly TRBD1 for D (6 bases). The CDR3 length is 16 residues. V was shortened by 2 bases and J by 3 bases, with 18 bases between the two germline ends. The germline V gene has CDR1 DFQATT and CDR2 SNEGSKA (reference sequence). The DNA of the CDR3 is TGCAGTGCTAGAACCCCTTCCAGGGGCGCGACAGATACGCAGTATTTT. This encodes CSARTPSRGATDTQYF.

The CDR3 DNA reads as TGTGCCAGCAGGAAGACAGGGATGAGCACAGATACGCAGTATTTT. Translation gives CASRKTGMSTDTQYF. The V call is TRBV9, the J call TRBJ2-3, with 7 bases fitting TRBD1. V lost 5 bases and J lost 0; bases outside the gene matches: 6. Per germline, CDR1 SGDLS and CDR2 YYNGEE. This CDR3 comprises 15 residues.